This is a list of T cell receptor beta chains from one sample in a study of blood T cell repertoires in COVID-19. Here immunoSEQ multiplex PCR was the method, and the copy in TCRdb shows in-frame clones only, minus some. The table records roughly 28,000 clones, around 82% of them present only once. Sequencing was done on a sample of peripheral blood. The receptors shown here come from an elderly man with active or convalescent COVID-19. Each CDR3 is given with its conserved first and last residue. D genes are given only for firm matches. Clone size is not always given. Where it is, it says once, few, many or a class for expanded clones.

cdr3_aa cdr3_nt v_call clone_size j_call d_call
CASTVRTADSNEQFF TGTGCCAGTACCGTACGGACGGCGGACTCCAATGAGCAGTTCTTC TRBV19 . TRBJ2-1 .
CASSIRGRGISPLHF TGTGCCAGTAGTATACGAGGCAGGGGGATTTCACCCCTCCACTTT TRBV19 . TRBJ1-6 TRBD1
CASSSSGPYETQYF TGCGCCAGCAGCTCTAGCGGGCCATACGAGACCCAGTACTTC TRBV5-1 . TRBJ2-5 TRBD2
CASTPGGGSNTEAFF TGCGCCAGCACTCCCGGAGGAGGTTCGAACACTGAAGCTTTCTTT TRBV5-1 . TRBJ1-1 .
CASRNQGRNTEAFF TGTGCCAGCAGGAATCAGGGCCGTAACACTGAAGCTTTCTTT TRBV27 few TRBJ1-1 .
CASSVTSSTDTQYF TGTGCCAGCAGCGTGACTAGCAGCACAGATACGCAGTATTTT TRBV9 . TRBJ2-3 TRBD2
CASSEGRGAYNEQFF TGTGCCAGCAGTGAGGGGCGGGGGGCCTACAATGAGCAGTTCTTC TRBV2 few TRBJ2-1 TRBD2
CASSQQGLAAYEQYF TGTGCCAGTAGTCAACAGGGACTAGCGGCCTACGAGCAGTACTTC TRBV19 . TRBJ2-7 TRBD2
CSVNQAGAGYNEQFF TGCAGCGTCAACCAAGCGGGAGCGGGCTACAATGAGCAGTTCTTC TRBV29-1 . TRBJ2-1 TRBD2
CASSPGTSGRASAQYF TGCGCCAGCAGTCCCGGGACTAGCGGGAGGGCCTCAGCCCAGTACTTC TRBV10-2 . TRBJ2-5 TRBD2
CASRRTGGSNQPQHF TGCGCCAGCAGACGGACAGGGGGCAGCAATCAGCCCCAGCATTTT TRBV5-1 . TRBJ1-5 TRBD1
CASSSRRVPSYEQYF TGTGCCAGTAGTTCCCGCAGGGTCCCGTCCTACGAGCAGTACTTC TRBV19 few TRBJ2-7 .
CASSAVGRGDEQYF TGTGCCAGCAGTGCTGTCGGCAGGGGCGACGAGCAGTACTTC TRBV2 . TRBJ2-7 .
CASRITGTETQYF TGTGCCAGTAGGATTACAGGGACAGAGACCCAGTACTTC TRBV19 once TRBJ2-5 .
CASSSPRVSSNQPQHF TGTGCCAGCAGTTCCCCGCGGGTCTCCAGCAATCAGCCCCAGCATTTT TRBV28 . TRBJ1-5 .
CASSLSRQGARGDGYTF TGTGCCAGCAGTTTATCTCGACAGGGGGCGCGGGGGGATGGCTACACCTTC TRBV27 . TRBJ1-2 TRBD1
CASSQPLLAGVGPTQYF TGTGCCAGCAGCCAACCCCTACTAGCGGGAGTAGGGCCTACCCAGTACTTC TRBV3-1/TRBV3-2 . TRBJ2-5 TRBD2
CASGAGGRVRKTQYF TGTGCCAGCGGAGCGGGAGGGCGGGTCCGGAAGACCCAGTACTTC TRBV28 once TRBJ2-5 TRBD2
CAISGQGIQPQHF TGTGCCATCAGTGGACAGGGGATTCAGCCCCAGCATTTT TRBV10-3 once TRBJ1-5 TRBD1
CASPGQGEQYF TGTGCCAGCCCCGGACAGGGGGAGCAGTATTTT TRBV6-5 . TRBJ2-3 TRBD1
CSAVSGYTF TGCAGTGCTGTCAGTGGCTACACCTTC TRBV20-1 few TRBJ1-2 .
CASSFAPGSRQETQYF TGCGCCAGCAGCTTTGCCCCCGGGAGCCGCCAAGAGACCCAGTACTTC TRBV5-1 . TRBJ2-5 .
CASSTGQGSVNYGYTF TGCGCCAGCAGCACAGGACAGGGGTCCGTTAACTATGGCTACACCTTC TRBV5-1 . TRBJ1-2 TRBD1
CASSLYRDRPMDEQYF TGTGCCAGCAGTTTATACCGGGACAGGCCCATGGACGAGCAGTACTTC TRBV6-6 . TRBJ2-7 TRBD1
CASRTSMQGYTF TGTGCCAGTAGAACTAGTATGCAGGGCTACACCTTC TRBV19 . TRBJ1-2 .
CASRLEGTRDTEAFF TGTGCCAGCAGATTGGAGGGAACCCGGGACACTGAAGCTTTCTTT TRBV6-5 . TRBJ1-1 .
CASRDPAGGGTDTQYF TGCGCCAGCAGGGACCCAGCGGGGGGCGGCACAGATACGCAGTATTTT TRBV10-2 . TRBJ2-3 TRBD2
CASSQELRTSGVSHEQFF TGCGCCAGCAGCCAAGAGCTGAGGACTAGCGGGGTATCCCATGAGCAGTTCTTC TRBV4-1 . TRBJ2-1 TRBD2